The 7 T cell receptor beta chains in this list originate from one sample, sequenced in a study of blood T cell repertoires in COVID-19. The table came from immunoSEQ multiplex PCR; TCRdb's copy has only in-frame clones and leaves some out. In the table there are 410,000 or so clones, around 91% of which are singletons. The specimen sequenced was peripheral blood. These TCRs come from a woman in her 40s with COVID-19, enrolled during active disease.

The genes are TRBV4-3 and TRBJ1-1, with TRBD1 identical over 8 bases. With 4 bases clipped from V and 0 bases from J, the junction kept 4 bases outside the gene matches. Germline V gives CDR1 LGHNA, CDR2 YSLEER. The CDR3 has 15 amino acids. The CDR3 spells CASSPQGAMNTEAFF. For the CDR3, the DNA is TGCGCCAGCAGCCCCCAGGGGGCGATGAACACTGAAGCTTTCTTT.

The CDR3 sequence: CASSLTWSSYEQYF. Here the CDR3 DNA reads TGTGCCAGCAGTTTAACGTGGAGCTCCTACGAGCAGTACTTC. The rearrangement uses TRBV27 and TRBJ2-7; the D is unclear. The length of the CDR3 is 14 residues. Trimming left V 2 bases short and J 0 bases short, with 8 bases between. Germline V gene lookup returns CDR1 MNHEY and CDR2 SMNVEV (reference sequence).

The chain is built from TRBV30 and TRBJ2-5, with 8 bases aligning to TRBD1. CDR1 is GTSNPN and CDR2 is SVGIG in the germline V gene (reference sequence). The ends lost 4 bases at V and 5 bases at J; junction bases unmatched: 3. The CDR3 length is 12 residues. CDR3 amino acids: CAWTGGWETQYF. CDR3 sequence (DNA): TGTGCCTGGACAGGGGGCTGGGAGACCCAGTACTTC.

The CDR3 DNA follows: TGCGCCCCCCAGTGGTCCTCCTCCTACGAGCAGTACTTC. Protein sequence: CAPQWSSSYEQYF. The rearrangement uses TRBV10-1 and TRBJ2-7; D unclear. Germline loops: CDR1 WNHNN, CDR2 SYGVQD (reference sequence). This CDR3 region has 13 residues. V was pared by 11 bases and J by 0 bases, with 14 bases between.

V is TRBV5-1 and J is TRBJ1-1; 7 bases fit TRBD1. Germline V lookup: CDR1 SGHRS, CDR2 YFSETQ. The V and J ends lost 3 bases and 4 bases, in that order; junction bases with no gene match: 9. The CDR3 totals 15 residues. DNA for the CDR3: TGCGCCAGCAGCTCGGGACAGTCTATGTCCACTGAAGCTTTCTTT. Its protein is CASSSGQSMSTEAFF.

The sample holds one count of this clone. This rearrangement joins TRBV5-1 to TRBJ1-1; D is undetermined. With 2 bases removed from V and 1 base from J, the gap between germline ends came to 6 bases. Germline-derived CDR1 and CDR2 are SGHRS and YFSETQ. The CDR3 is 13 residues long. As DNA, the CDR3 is TGCGCCAGCAGCTTTCCATCGAACACTGAAGCTTTCTTT. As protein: CASSFPSNTEAFF.

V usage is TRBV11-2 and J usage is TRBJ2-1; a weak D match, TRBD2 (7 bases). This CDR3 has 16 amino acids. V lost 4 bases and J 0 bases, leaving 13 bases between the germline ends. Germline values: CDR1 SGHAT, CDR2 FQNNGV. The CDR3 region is CASSWGGGSSYNEQFF. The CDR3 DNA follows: TGTGCCAGCAGCTGGGGGGGCGGGAGCTCCTACAATGAGCAGTTCTTC.